This TCR beta chain was obtained from a study of T cell changes during pregnancy in multiple sclerosis. The CDR3 spans 15 residues. Trimming cost V 4 bases and J 8 bases, with 18 bases left between them. The germline CDR1 and CDR2 sequences are SGHKS and YYEKEE (reference sequence). Clones were read by immunoSEQ multiplex PCR, and TCRdb kept only the in-frame ones, dropping some. This sample has roughly 100,000 clones, with around 94% found just once. This rearrangement joins TRBV5-5 to TRBJ1-4, with a tentative D call TRBD1 (6 bases). This sequence originates from a female donor with multiple sclerosis, enrolled in a pregnancy study. The sample in question was peripheral blood, obtained after pregnancy. CDR3 DNA: TGTGCCAGCAGCCGACACAGGGCAGATCAAGAAAAACTGTTTTTT. It encodes CASSRHRADQEKLFF. Complete variable domain (other parts from reference TRBV5-5 and TRBJ1-4): DAGVTQSPTHLIKTRGQQVTLRCSPISGHKSVSWYQQVLGQGPQFIFQYYEKEERGRGNFPDRFSARQFPNYSSELNVNALLLGDSALYLCASSRHRADQEKLFFGSGTQLSVL.